This T cell receptor (beta chain) was obtained from a study of T cell responses to AZD1222 COVID-19 vaccine. CDR3 length equals 15 residues. Germline V CDR1 and CDR2: GTSNPN, SVGIG (reference sequence). The ends lost 2 bases at V and 2 bases at J; junction bases unmatched: 3. Sequencing was performed with immunoSEQ multiplex PCR; in TCRdb, only in-frame clones are kept and a portion is missing. The table lists about 160,000 clones, under 95% of them singletons. The receptor was isolated from an adult who received the AZD1222 COVID-19 vaccine. V gene TRBV30 combines with J gene TRBJ2-3; 11 bases fit TRBD2. The sequencing used peripheral blood, collected 28 days after the second AZD1222 dose. CDR3: CAWSRLAGTTDTQYF. The CDR3 DNA sequence: TGTGCCTGGAGTCGACTAGCGGGGACCACAGATACGCAGTATTTT.